What follows are 14 T cell receptor beta chains derived from one specimen sequenced in a study of T cells in Graves' hyperthyroidism and ophthalmopathy. Amplified TCR beta CDR3 regions derived from RNA transcripts. Initially, a first-round RT-PCR of the TCR CDR3 employed the HTBI primer set. TCRdb redid the calling of the multiplex PCR reads with MiXCR, one entry per CDR3 protein. Of about 210,000 distinct CDR3 sequences in the sample, approximately 17% were seen once. Sequencing was done on a sample of blood. All receptors come from a man in his forties or fifties with Graves' hyperthyroidism.

This clonotype was recorded at least ten times. The J gene is TRBJ2-7, the V gene TRBV20-1; tentative D call: TRBD2 (5 bases). The V and J ends lost 0 bases and 6 bases respectively, with 18 bases between them. The germline V gene has CDR1 DFQATT and CDR2 SNEGSKA (reference sequence). The CDR3 extends over 15 amino acids. The CDR3 loop is CSARDPEGGSREQYF. Written as DNA, the CDR3 is TGCAGTGCTAGAGATCCCGAGGGCGGGTCCCGCGAGCAGTACTTC.

This clonotype was seen many times. V is TRBV28 and J is TRBJ2-1; 10 positions match TRBD2. The V segment lost 6 bases and the J segment 2 bases; nucleotides outside the gene matches: 4. CDR1 is MDHEN, CDR2 SYDVKM, per germline. The CDR3 has 15 residues. The CDR3 spells CASRGGLAAYNEQFF. The CDR3 DNA follows: TGTGCCAGCAGAGGAGGACTAGCGGCCTACAATGAGCAGTTCTTC.

V usage is TRBV7-8 and J usage is TRBJ2-3; TRBD2 aligns across 11 bases. Germline-derived CDR1 and CDR2 are SGHVS and FQNEAQ. The CDR3 is 17 amino acids. Trimming cost V 5 bases and J 4 bases; bases outside gene matches: 11. The chain's CDR3 is CASSPTRGSGRADTQYF. The CDR3 DNA is TGTGCCAGCAGCCCAACCAGGGGTAGCGGGAGGGCAGATACGCAGTATTTT.

The J gene is TRBJ2-1, the V gene TRBV25-1, with no clear D. Trimming stripped 4 bases from V and 1 base from J, with 5 bases between. CDR1 MGHDK and CDR2 SYGVNS come from the germline V gene. This CDR3 has 13 amino acids. The CDR3 region is CASSVPSYNEQFF. Written as DNA, the CDR3 is TGTGCCAGCAGTGTACCGTCCTACAATGAGCAGTTCTTC.

The V and J genes are TRBV5-4 and TRBJ1-2; TRBD1 is a possible D gene (5 bases). Germline CDR1 and CDR2: SGHNT and YYREEE (reference sequence). V lost 0 bases and J lost 4, with 16 bases in between. The CDR3 sequence is 16 residues long. CDR3 in DNA: TGTGCCAGCAGCTTGGAATTCGGAGGGGCGGCCTATGGCTACACCTTC. It encodes CASSLEFGGAAYGYTF. The complete variable domain, with remaining parts taken from reference TRBV5-4 and TRBJ1-2, reads ETGVTQSPTHLIKTRGQQVTLRCSSQSGHNTVSWYQQALGQGPQFIFQYYREEENGRGNFPPRFSGLQFPNYSSELNVNALELDDSALYLCASSLEFGGAAYGYTFGSGTRLTVV.

This clonotype has only a few counts. Relative to the germline gene, one junction end is altered; a read error may explain this. V is TRBV27 and J is TRBJ2-1; 10 bases fit TRBD1. The CDR3 is 15 amino acids. Germline V lookup: CDR1 MNHEY, CDR2 SMNVEV (reference sequence). The CDR3 coding sequence is TGTACCAGCAGTTCACGGGACAGGGGTTACAATGAGCAGTTCTTC. The encoded protein is CTSSSRDRGYNEQFF.

There are many counts of this clonotype. One junction end disagrees with the germline gene, perhaps due to a read error. Here the CDR3 reads CASSPRGLTNYGYTF. The CDR3 nucleotides read TGTGCCAGCTCGCCACGCGGACTTACTAACTATGGCTACACCTTC. The genes are TRBV18 and TRBJ1-2; no reliable D call. Germline assignment: CDR1 KGHSH and CDR2 LQKENI. The CDR3 runs to 15 residues.

A note on this clonotype: A much larger clone sits a single nucleotide away, making a read error possible. V usage is TRBV6-2 or TRBV6-3 and J usage is TRBJ2-3; 10 bases agree with TRBD2. J was trimmed by 2 bases and V by 11 bases; bases with no gene match: 4. Germline V lookup: CDR1 MNHEY, CDR2 SVGEGT. The CDR3 contains 13 residues. Written as DNA, the CDR3 is TGTGCCCGTACTAGCGGGAACACAGATACGCAGTATTTT. Translating gives CARTSGNTDTQYF.

The chain joins TRBV11-3 to TRBJ1-1; D is unresolved. Germline values: CDR1 SGHNT, CDR2 YENEEA. The CDR3 loop spans 17 amino acids. Trimming pared 1 base from V and 3 bases from J, leaving 18 bases between. This CDR3 reads CASSLAPFSPLDTEAFF. The CDR3 DNA reads TGTGCCAGCAGCTTAGCCCCTTTCAGTCCACTGGACACTGAAGCTTTCTTT. Full variable domain (outside the CDR3, taken from reference TRBV11-3 and TRBJ1-1): EAGVVQSPRYKIIEKKQPVAFWCNPISGHNTLYWYLQNLGQGPELLIRYENEEAVDDSQLPKDRFSAERLKGVDSTLKIQPAELGDSAVYLCASSLAPFSPLDTEAFFGQGTRLTVV.

In its sample, this clonotype was seen many times. The chain couples TRBV6-1 to TRBJ2-7, with TRBD1 as a possible D gene (5 bases). The CDR3 covers 15 residues. Looked up from germline, CDR1 is MNHNS and CDR2 is SASEGT. V was clipped by 4 bases and J by 2 bases, with 15 bases between them. The CDR3: CASSVGPSSTYEQYF. For the CDR3, the DNA is TGTGCCAGCAGTGTGGGGCCGAGTTCCACCTACGAGCAGTACTTC.

This clonotype was seen repeatedly, ten times or more. The rearrangement joins TRBV28 to TRBJ1-5, with a tentative D call TRBD1 (6 bases). The CDR3 is 17 amino acids. Germline V gives CDR1 MDHEN, CDR2 SYDVKM. V gave up 6 bases and J gave up 7 bases, with 25 bases separating them. The CDR3 sequence is CASSPRGFRRQWQPQHF. In DNA, the CDR3 is TGTGCCAGCAGCCCTAGGGGGTTCCGAAGGCAGTGGCAGCCCCAGCATTTT.

This clonotype was counted ten times or more. This CDR3 reads CASSRQDNYGYTF. The CDR3 bases are TGTGCCAGCAGCCGACAGGATAACTATGGCTACACCTTC. This sequence joins TRBV28 and TRBJ1-2; D may be TRBD1 (6 bases). V lost 6 bases and J 1 base, leaving 9 bases between the germline ends. Germline CDR1 MDHEN, CDR2 SYDVKM. The length of the CDR3 is 13 residues.

The chain recombines TRBV10-3 with TRBJ2-1; 10 bases are shared with TRBD2. The germline V gene encodes CDR1 ENHRY and CDR2 SYGVKD. The CDR3 has 13 residues. J was trimmed by 5 bases and V by 9 bases; bases with no gene match: 4. This CDR3 reads CAIRTSGNNEQFF. In nucleotides, the CDR3 is TGTGCCATAAGGACTAGCGGAAACAATGAGCAGTTCTTC.

This clonotype was counted a few times. V and J are TRBV2 and TRBJ1-4; D is perhaps TRBD1 (6 bases). Between the trimmed V and J ends, which lost 3 bases and 0 bases, there was a span of 11 bases. The CDR3 has 16 residues. Germline V gene lookup returns CDR1 SNHLY and CDR2 FYNNEI. CDR3 nucleotide sequence: TGTGCCAGCAGTGACGACAGGAGGACAACTAATGAAAAACTGTTTTTT. It specifies CASSDDRRTTNEKLFF.